Following are 30 T cell receptor beta chains from one sample sequenced in a study of shared clonotypes between healthy human individuals. Measured with immunoSEQ multiplex PCR; TCRdb has only the in-frame clones, and not every one. The profile shows roughly 640,000 clones, about 96% of them singletons. The specimen sequenced was naive CD4+ T cells sorted from blood. Subset specified: CD45RA+ positively selected. These receptors were collected from a woman under 40 in good health.

The V and J genes are TRBV11-3 and TRBJ2-3; D call uncertain. The germline V gene encodes CDR1 SGHNT and CDR2 YENEEA. V lost 5 bases to trimming and J lost 2 bases, with 5 bases between them. CDR3 length: 12 residues. CDR3 protein: CASSGDTDTQYF. The CDR3 region has the DNA TGTGCCAGCAGCGGGGACACAGATACGCAGTATTTT.

The chain uses TRBV13 and TRBJ2-1; D is unresolved. V lost 5 bases, J lost 3 bases, and 17 bases lay in between. This CDR3 spans 16 amino acids. The germline V gene has CDR1 PRHDT and CDR2 FYEKMQ (reference sequence). The CDR3 bases are TGTGCCAGCAGCCCCCCCCGTAGGGCAGTCTACAATGAGCAGTTCTTC. This codes for CASSPPRRAVYNEQFF.

The chain is built from TRBV19 and TRBJ2-3; D not certain. CDR3 length: 12 residues. V was cut by 4 bases and J by 2 bases, with 4 bases left in between. Germline V gene lookup returns CDR1 LNHDA and CDR2 SQIVND (reference sequence). The CDR3 DNA is TGTGCCAGTAGTACCACCACAGATACGCAGTATTTT. Protein: CASSTTTDTQYF.

This chain joins TRBV28 and TRBJ1-6; 7 positions match TRBD1. The CDR3 runs 14 residues. The V gene's germline CDR1 is MDHEN and CDR2 SYDVKM. The J segment lost 9 bases and the V segment lost 5 bases, leaving 7 bases of the junction unmatched. The CDR3 DNA sequence: TGTGCCAGCAGTGGGGGACAGATAAGTTCACCCCTCCACTTT. This sequence encodes CASSGGQISSPLHF.

This chain joins TRBV4-1 and TRBJ2-1, with D perhaps matching TRBD1 (5 bases). CDR3 length: 17 amino acids. Germline CDR1 and CDR2: MGHRA and YSYEKL. The ends were cut back, 0 bases at V and 0 bases at J, with 12 bases in the middle. This CDR3 is CASSQDGGASSYNEQFF. The CDR3 coding sequence is TGCGCCAGCAGCCAAGATGGTGGGGCTAGCTCCTACAATGAGCAGTTCTTC.

This clone has only one observation. V usage is TRBV2 and J usage is TRBJ2-1; 10 bases are shared with TRBD2. CDR1 and CDR2 from the germline V gene are SNHLY and FYNNEI. CDR3 length: 15 residues. The V segment lost 6 bases and the J segment 9 bases; nucleotides outside the gene matches: 11. The CDR3 loop is CASSLGSGRALEQFF. In DNA form, the CDR3 reads TGTGCCAGCAGCCTTGGGAGCGGGAGGGCCCTTGAGCAGTTCTTC.

The CDR3 here is CASSLGLAGGLNTQYF. The CDR3 DNA follows: TGCGCCAGCAGCTTGGGACTAGCGGGAGGGCTAAATACGCAGTATTTT. The chain uses TRBV5-1 and TRBJ2-3, with TRBD2 matching 14 bases. Germline lookup yields CDR1 SGHRS and CDR2 YFSETQ. The V and J ends lost 0 bases and 7 bases, in that order; junction bases with no gene match: 4. The CDR3 extends over 16 amino acids.

The gene calls are TRBV2 and TRBJ1-5, with TRBD1 as a possible D gene (5 bases). CDR3 length equals 17 residues. Trimming took off 5 bases at V and 0 bases at J, with 17 bases between the two ends. The germline V gene encodes CDR1 SNHLY and CDR2 FYNNEI. The CDR3 loop is CASSTGTANDSNQPQHF. In nucleotides, the CDR3 is TGTGCCAGCAGTACCGGGACGGCGAATGATAGCAATCAGCCCCAGCATTTT.

The rearrangement joins TRBV28 to TRBJ1-1; D unclear. The CDR3 has 11 residues. Germline CDR1 is MDHEN and CDR2 is SYDVKM. V was shortened by 6 bases and J by 3 bases, with 5 bases between the two germline ends. Here the CDR3 DNA reads TGTGCCAGCAGATTAGACACTGAAGCTTTCTTT. This encodes CASRLDTEAFF.

The chain carries TRBV19 and TRBJ2-7; TRBD2 aligns across 11 bases. This CDR3 has 14 amino acids. CDR1 and CDR2 from the germline V gene are LNHDA and SQIVND (reference sequence). V gave up 5 bases and J gave up 3 bases; unmatched junction bases: 3. In DNA, the CDR3 is TGTGCCAGTAGTTTACTAGCGGGAGTCTACGAGCAGTACTTC. This codes for CASSLLAGVYEQYF.

The rearrangement uses TRBV9 and TRBJ1-6, with TRBD1 identical over 8 bases. The ends lost 2 bases at V and 9 bases at J; junction bases unmatched: 4. This CDR3 region has 14 residues. Germline CDR1 SGDLS, CDR2 YYNGEE. In nucleotides, the CDR3 is TGTGCCAGCAGCGTGGGAACAGGGGGTTCACCCCTCCACTTT. The encoded protein is CASSVGTGGSPLHF.

CDR3 coding DNA: TGTGCCAGCAGAGGACAGCCACCTTACGAGCAGTACTTC. The encoded protein is CASRGQPPYEQYF. V gene TRBV6-5 combines with J gene TRBJ2-7; the D gene is possibly TRBD1 (6 bases). Looked up from germline, CDR1 is MNHEY and CDR2 is SVGAGI. V was cut by 6 bases and J by 4 bases, with 13 bases left in between. The CDR3 has 13 amino acids.

V gene TRBV5-1 combines with J gene TRBJ2-1, with D tentatively TRBD2 (5 bases). CDR1 and CDR2 from the germline V gene are SGHRS and YFSETQ. The germline V and J ends were trimmed by 0 bases and 3 bases, with 13 bases remaining between them. The CDR3 extends over 16 amino acids. The CDR3 DNA follows: TGCGCCAGCAGCTTGGAAGACTACCAGCGCTACAATGAGCAGTTCTTC. It encodes CASSLEDYQRYNEQFF.

The J gene is TRBJ1-4, the V gene TRBV15; D is undetermined. CDR3 length: 17 residues. Looked up from germline, CDR1 is LNHNV and CDR2 is YYDKDF (reference sequence). V was clipped by 2 bases and J by 0 bases, with 13 bases between them. CDR3: CATSRRLAAATNEKLFF. The CDR3 DNA follows: TGTGCCACCAGCAGACGATTGGCAGCCGCAACTAATGAAAAACTGTTTTTT.

This sequence joins TRBV6-5 and TRBJ2-7, with D tentatively TRBD2 (7 bases). Trimming left V 2 bases short and J 4 bases short, with 18 bases between. Looked up from germline, CDR1 is MNHEY and CDR2 is SVGAGI. The CDR3 extends over 16 amino acids. CDR3 in amino acids: CASSYGMWEGGYEQYF. The DNA for the CDR3 is TGTGCCAGCAGTTACGGGATGTGGGAGGGGGGATACGAGCAGTACTTC.

The chain has TRBV21-1 and TRBJ2-1; the table assigns TRBD2, which was not confirmed against the DNA. TRBV21-1 is shown as a pseudogene. This CDR3 spans 11 amino acids. Written as DNA, the CDR3 is TGTGCCAGCAGCAAACGCAATGAGCAGTTCTTC. The encoded protein is CASSKRNEQFF.

The rearrangement uses TRBV28 and TRBJ1-5, with 8 nucleotides matching TRBD1. CDR1 is MDHEN, CDR2 SYDVKM, per germline. The CDR3 has 15 amino acids. Germline trimming cut 6 bases from V and 6 bases from J; bases unmatched to any gene: 10. For the CDR3, the DNA is TGTGCCAGCAGCTCAGGACAGGGAGGGGGTCAGCCCCAGCATTTT. Translation: CASSSGQGGGQPQHF.

V is TRBV28 and J is TRBJ2-4; D possibly corresponds to TRBD1 (5 bases). Germline V gene sequence: CDR1 MDHEN, CDR2 SYDVKM. Trimming removed 4 bases at V and 1 base at J, with 5 bases between. The CDR3 runs to 13 residues. The CDR3 region is CASSSGAKNIQYF. In nucleotides, the CDR3 is TGTGCCAGCAGTTCAGGGGCCAAAAACATTCAGTACTTC.

The chain is built from TRBV2 and TRBJ2-5; the D gene is possibly TRBD1 (5 bases). Per the germline V gene, CDR1 is SNHLY and CDR2 is FYNNEI. The CDR3 consists of 13 residues. Trimming removed 7 bases at V and 3 bases at J, with 12 bases between. CDR3 amino acids: CASTKFREETQYF. DNA for the CDR3: TGTGCCAGCACAAAGTTCAGGGAAGAGACCCAGTACTTC.

The chain joins TRBV5-4 to TRBJ1-2; D gene ambiguous. Trimming took off 0 bases at V and 7 bases at J, with 10 bases between the two ends. This CDR3 is built from 13 residues. Per germline, CDR1 SGHNT and CDR2 YYREEE (reference sequence). The CDR3 sequence: CASSLANAGGYTF. CDR3 sequence (DNA): TGTGCCAGCAGCTTGGCCAACGCGGGTGGCTACACCTTC.

The chain joins TRBV2 to TRBJ2-5, with D unclear. In germline, CDR1 is SNHLY, CDR2 FYNNEI. Trimming pared 5 bases from V and 2 bases from J, leaving 9 bases between. This CDR3 is built from 13 residues. CDR3 bases: TGTGCCAGCAGTCGGGCTTCACAAGAGACCCAGTACTTC. Its translation: CASSRASQETQYF.

The J gene is TRBJ1-5, the V gene TRBV2; possible D gene TRBD1, 5 bases. Trimming took off 7 bases at V and 4 bases at J, with 14 bases between the two ends. The CDR3 length is 14 residues. The germline V gene has CDR1 SNHLY and CDR2 FYNNEI. Written as DNA, the CDR3 is TGTGCCAGCACCCGGGACCGCGGGAATCAGCCCCAGCATTTT. This translates into CASTRDRGNQPQHF.

This clone came up once. This same CDR3 is encoded by further DNA sequences in the sample. The chain recombines TRBV5-8 with TRBJ2-7; D is possibly TRBD1 or TRBD2 (5 bases each). Trimming stripped 0 bases from V and 0 bases from J, with 7 bases between. The CDR3 extends over 14 amino acids. The germline CDR1 and CDR2 sequences are SGHTS and YDEGEE. CDR3: CASSLAGTSYEQYF. The DNA for the CDR3 is TGTGCCAGCAGCTTGGCAGGGACCTCCTACGAGCAGTACTTC.

J is TRBJ2-5 and V is TRBV11-1; the match to TRBD1 covers 8 bases. V shed 4 bases and J 1 base; nucleotides not matched to a gene: 2. This CDR3 has 14 residues. Per the germline V gene, CDR1 is SGHAT and CDR2 is FQDESV (reference sequence). CDR3 residues: CASSSGTGQETQYF. In nucleotides, the CDR3 is TGTGCCAGCAGCTCCGGGACAGGCCAAGAGACCCAGTACTTC.

This chain uses TRBV19 with TRBJ2-3; 7 nucleotides align to TRBD1. J was trimmed by 4 bases and V by 1 base; bases with no gene match: 2. This CDR3 is 14 amino acids long. Per the germline V gene, CDR1 is LNHDA and CDR2 is SQIVND (reference sequence). In DNA form, the CDR3 reads TGTGCCAGTAGTATAGGACAGGGCCCAGATACGCAGTATTTT. It specifies CASSIGQGPDTQYF.

The chain is built from TRBV11-3 and TRBJ2-7; D is undetermined. The CDR3 runs 14 residues. Trimming stripped 1 base from V and 0 bases from J, with 7 bases between. Germline assignment: CDR1 SGHNT and CDR2 YENEEA. For the CDR3, the DNA is TGTGCCAGCAGCTTAGGCCCGACCTCCTACGAGCAGTACTTC. It yields the protein CASSLGPTSYEQYF.

This chain joins TRBV18 and TRBJ2-2; 8 bases are shared with TRBD1. The CDR3 is made up of 15 amino acids. CDR1 is KGHSH, CDR2 LQKENI, per germline. Unmatched junction bases numbered 6, after V lost 6 bases and J lost 3 bases. The CDR3 bases are TGTGCCAGCTCCCCGTCGACAGGGGACACCGGGGAGCTGTTTTTT. Its translation is CASSPSTGDTGELFF.

The rearrangement joins TRBV4-1 to TRBJ1-1, with D unresolved. This CDR3 spans 15 amino acids. Germline CDR1 is MGHRA and CDR2 is YSYEKL. The germline V and J ends were trimmed by 1 base and 1 base, with 10 bases remaining between them. CDR3 in amino acids: CASSQVNQANTEAFF. The CDR3 DNA sequence: TGCGCCAGCAGCCAAGTGAACCAAGCGAACACTGAAGCTTTCTTT.

This clone was seen only once. The chain has TRBV10-3 and TRBJ2-5; 9 bases agree with TRBD2. The CDR3 spans 15 residues. V shed 2 bases, J shed 6 bases, and the junction held 7 bases outside the gene matches. CDR1 ENHRY and CDR2 SYGVKD come from the germline V gene. The CDR3, as DNA: TGTGCCATCAGTGAGACGGGACTAGCCGAAAAGACCCAGTACTTC. Amino acids: CAISETGLAEKTQYF.

This sequence joins TRBV10-3 and TRBJ1-2; TRBD1 might be the D (6 bases). Deletions cut 0 bases from V and 0 bases from J, with 14 bases between. The germline gives CDR1 ENHRY, CDR2 SYGVKD. The CDR3 extends over 17 amino acids. CDR3 amino acids: CAISESTGGLANYGYTF. The CDR3 region has the DNA TGTGCCATCAGTGAGTCGACAGGCGGTCTAGCTAACTATGGCTACACCTTC.